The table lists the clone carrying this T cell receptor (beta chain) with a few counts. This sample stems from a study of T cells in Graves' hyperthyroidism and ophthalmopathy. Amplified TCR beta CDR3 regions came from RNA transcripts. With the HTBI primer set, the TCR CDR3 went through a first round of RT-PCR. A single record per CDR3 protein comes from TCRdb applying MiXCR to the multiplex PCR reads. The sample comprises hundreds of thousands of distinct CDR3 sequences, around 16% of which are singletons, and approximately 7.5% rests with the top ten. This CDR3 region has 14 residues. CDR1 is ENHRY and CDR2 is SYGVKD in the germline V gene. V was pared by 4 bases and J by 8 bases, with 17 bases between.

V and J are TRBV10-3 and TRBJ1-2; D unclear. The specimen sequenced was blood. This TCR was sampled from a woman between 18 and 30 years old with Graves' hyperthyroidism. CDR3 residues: CAISALAREGGYTF. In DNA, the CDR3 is TGTGCCATCAGTGCTCTCGCTAGAGAGGGCGGCTACACCTTC.